Presented here are 30 T cell receptor beta chains from one specimen sequenced in a study of cytomegalovirus exposure and HLA in healthy donors. It was with 60 Vbeta and 13 Jbeta primers that the PCR ran. Sequencing used immunoSEQ multiplex PCR; TCRdb keeps in-frame clones, though not all of them. The table shows approximately 100,000 clones, with 60% to 80% occurring only once. Sequences were obtained from PBMCs. The receptors come from a man aged 45-60 years in good health and CMV-seropositive.

The chain couples TRBV5-3 to TRBJ1-5; 7 nucleotides align to TRBD1. TRBV5-3 is an ORF; its function is uncertain. The junction had 4 bases not matched to a gene; V was cut back by 4 bases and J by 3 bases. The length of the CDR3 is 14 residues. This CDR3 reads CARSPDRVNQPQHF. The CDR3 coding sequence is TGTGCCAGAAGCCCAGACAGGGTCAATCAGCCCCAGCATTTT.

This clone was seen a few times. The CDR3 DNA reads TGTGCCAGTAGTCCAGGCTCTGGAAACACCATATATTTT. Its protein is CASSPGSGNTIYF. The chain joins TRBV19 to TRBJ1-3; D is unresolved. Trimming stripped 5 bases from V and 0 bases from J, with 5 bases between. The germline V gene encodes CDR1 LNHDA and CDR2 SQIVND (reference sequence). The CDR3 covers 13 residues.

This clone was counted once. For the CDR3, the DNA is TGCAGCGTTCTATCGGGGAACAATGAGCAGTTCTTC. As protein: CSVLSGNNEQFF. This rearrangement joins TRBV29-1 to TRBJ2-1; tentative D call: TRBD2 (5 bases). The CDR3 has 12 amino acids. Germline lookup yields CDR1 SQVTM and CDR2 ANQGSEA. Between the trimmed V and J ends, which lost 5 bases and 5 bases, there was a span of 10 bases.

J is TRBJ2-2 and V is TRBV27; 7 bases align to TRBD2. The CDR3 has 17 residues. The V gene end was trimmed by 5 bases and the J gene end by 1 base; junction bases not matched to a gene: 10. Germline assignment: CDR1 MNHEY and CDR2 SMNVEV (reference sequence). The DNA of the CDR3 is TGTGCCAGCAGTCTTCGCGGGGGATTTGGGAACACCGGGGAGCTGTTTTTT. The encoded protein is CASSLRGGFGNTGELFF.

The J gene is TRBJ1-3, the V gene TRBV2, with 7 bases lining up with TRBD1. CDR1 SNHLY and CDR2 FYNNEI come from the germline V gene. The CDR3 totals 15 residues. The V gene end was trimmed by 4 bases and the J gene end by 4 bases; junction bases not matched to a gene: 7. CDR3: CASSGKGAGGNTIYF. CDR3 sequence (DNA): TGTGCCAGCAGTGGAAAGGGGGCGGGAGGAAACACCATATATTTT.

This rearrangement joins TRBV29-1 to TRBJ2-1; TRBD2 aligns across 14 bases. Germline-derived CDR1 and CDR2 are SQVTM and ANQGSEA. The CDR3 spans 14 residues. V shed 4 bases, J shed 7 bases, and the junction held 3 bases outside the gene matches. In DNA, the CDR3 is TGCAGCGTTGGACTAGCGGGAGGGCAAAATGAGCAGTTCTTC. This gives the protein CSVGLAGGQNEQFF.

V gene TRBV2 combines with J gene TRBJ2-1; 9 bases agree with TRBD1. CDR1 SNHLY and CDR2 FYNNEI come from the germline V gene. This CDR3 region has 16 residues. V gave up 5 bases and J gave up 4 bases; unmatched junction bases: 9. CDR3 DNA sequence: TGTGCCAGCAGTATTAGGGGACAGGGAAGATACAATGAGCAGTTCTTC. This gives the protein CASSIRGQGRYNEQFF.

V gene TRBV5-1 combines with J gene TRBJ2-7; 14 bases align to TRBD2. The CDR3 extends over 16 amino acids. Germline V lookup: CDR1 SGHRS, CDR2 YFSETQ. Losses at the gene ends were 4 bases for V and 5 bases for J; bases not matched to a gene: 8. DNA for the CDR3: TGCGCCAGCAGCGGACTAGCGGGGGGAAATTTCCACGAGCAGTACTTC. Its translation: CASSGLAGGNFHEQYF.

The gene calls are TRBV5-6 and TRBJ2-1; TRBD2 matches 10 bases. The length of the CDR3 is 15 residues. CDR1 is SGHDT, CDR2 YYEEEE, per germline. The trim removed 2 bases at V and 4 bases at J, leaving 3 bases unmatched. CDR3 residues: CASSFRLAGYNEQFF. The CDR3 region has the DNA TGTGCCAGCAGCTTTCGACTAGCGGGTTACAATGAGCAGTTCTTC.

V is TRBV4-2 and J is TRBJ2-5; D possibly corresponds to TRBD2 (5 bases). Trimming pared 4 bases from V and 4 bases from J, leaving 13 bases between. The germline gives CDR1 LGHNA, CDR2 YNFKEQ. CDR3 size: 14 residues. This CDR3 reads CASSLKGLGETQYF. CDR3 DNA: TGTGCCAGCAGCCTAAAAGGACTGGGAGAGACCCAGTACTTC.

V usage is TRBV5-4 and J usage is TRBJ2-7, with D possibly matching TRBD2 (6 bases). CDR1 and CDR2 from the germline V gene are SGHNT and YYREEE (reference sequence). This CDR3 contains 15 residues. The V gene lost 3 bases and the J gene lost 12 bases, with 25 bases spanning the gap. CDR3 sequence: CASSSVDRGSGILYF. The CDR3 nucleotides read TGTGCCAGCAGCTCGGTCGATCGGGGGTCGGGGATTCTGTACTTC.

The rearrangement uses TRBV19 and TRBJ1-1, with TRBD1 identical over 9 bases. Trimming cost V 4 bases and J 5 bases; bases outside gene matches: 5. This CDR3 comprises 14 residues. The germline gives CDR1 LNHDA, CDR2 SQIVND (reference sequence). The DNA for the CDR3 is TGTGCCAGTAGTACAGGGACAGGGAGGACTGAAGCTTTCTTT. Amino acid sequence: CASSTGTGRTEAFF. Using reference TRBV19 and TRBJ1-1 for the parts outside the CDR3, the full variable domain is DGGITQSPKYLFRKEGQNVTLSCEQNLNHDAMYWYRQDPGQGLRLIYYSQIVNDFQKGDIAEGYSVSREKKESFPLTVTSAQKNPTAFYLCASSTGTGRTEAFFGQGTRLTVV.

The V call is TRBV21-1, the J call TRBJ2-5; TRBD2 is the table's D call and was not checked against the DNA. TRBV21-1 is assigned pseudogene status. The CDR3 has 13 amino acids. The CDR3 here is CALTEGLQETQYF. CDR3 sequence (DNA): TGTGCCCTCACCGAGGGTCTTCAAGAGACCCAGTACTTC.

This clone has a handful of counts. This rearrangement joins TRBV19 to TRBJ2-7; D unclear. Looked up from germline, CDR1 is LNHDA and CDR2 is SQIVND (reference sequence). This CDR3 has 17 residues. V was trimmed by 3 bases and J by 6 bases, leaving 24 bases between them. The CDR3 DNA reads as TGTGCCAGTAGTATCCTCGGTTTTATACAGTTTGGATCCGAGCAGTACTTC. Residues: CASSILGFIQFGSEQYF.

J is TRBJ1-2 and V is TRBV9; 8 nucleotides match TRBD1. J lost 4 bases, V lost 2 bases, and 7 bases had no gene match. This CDR3 has 15 amino acids. CDR1 and CDR2 from the germline V gene are SGDLS and YYNGEE. CDR3 residues: CASSVEIGQGYGYTF. The DNA of the CDR3 is TGTGCCAGCAGCGTCGAAATCGGACAGGGCTATGGCTACACCTTC.

J is TRBJ1-2 and V is TRBV6-1, with D possibly being TRBD1 (5 bases). Per germline, CDR1 MNHNS and CDR2 SASEGT. This CDR3 is built from 14 residues. The V end was cut by 7 bases, the J end by 6 bases, with 18 bases between. This chain's CDR3 is CASMKVSQGNGYTF. DNA of the CDR3: TGTGCCAGCATGAAGGTCTCGCAGGGCAATGGCTACACCTTC.

This chain joins TRBV19 and TRBJ2-7; 8 nucleotides match TRBD1. This CDR3 region has 13 residues. Germline V gene data show CDR1 as LNHDA and CDR2 as SQIVND (reference sequence). Trimming took 3 bases from V and 4 from J; bases not matched to a gene: 2. The CDR3 sequence: CASSIQGAYEQYF. The DNA for the CDR3 is TGTGCCAGTAGTATCCAGGGGGCGTACGAGCAGTACTTC.

This clone was recorded once. The chain carries TRBV5-1 and TRBJ2-3; TRBD2 aligns across 8 bases. Trimming at V came to 1 base and at J to 11 bases, leaving 12 bases not matched to a gene. Germline CDR1 SGHRS, CDR2 YFSETQ. The CDR3 contains 15 residues. In DNA form, the CDR3 reads TGCGCCAGCAGCTTGAACAGCGGGAGCATTGATGAGCAGTATTTT. As protein: CASSLNSGSIDEQYF.

The rearrangement joins TRBV5-1 to TRBJ1-3; D call uncertain. The CDR3 extends over 14 amino acids. Trimming left V 1 base short and J 2 bases short, with 7 bases between. Germline V gene sequence: CDR1 SGHRS, CDR2 YFSETQ. CDR3 protein: CASSLSQTGNTIYF. CDR3 bases: TGCGCCAGCAGCTTGTCTCAGACTGGAAACACCATATATTTT.

The V gene is TRBV4-1, the J gene TRBJ2-1; 7 bases fit TRBD2. This CDR3 has 15 residues. The V gene's germline CDR1 is MGHRA and CDR2 YSYEKL. V trimming: 3 bases; J trimming: 5 bases; junction bases outside the gene matches: 7. The CDR3 here is CASSQRLADNNEQFF. CDR3 bases: TGCGCCAGCAGCCAGCGTCTAGCGGACAACAATGAGCAGTTCTTC.

DNA of the CDR3: TGTGCCAGTAGTATATTGACAGGGATAGAACGTACTGAAGCTTTCTTT. Translated: CASSILTGIERTEAFF. This chain connects TRBV19 to TRBJ1-1; 7 nucleotides match TRBD1. This CDR3 is 16 amino acids long. Germline-derived CDR1 and CDR2 are LNHDA and SQIVND (reference sequence). The trim removed 2 bases at V and 5 bases at J, leaving 11 bases unmatched.

The genes are TRBV6-1 and TRBJ2-5, with 9 bases identical to TRBD2. This CDR3 has 14 residues. CDR1 is MNHNS and CDR2 is SASEGT in the germline V gene. V was pared by 7 bases and J by 11 bases, with 14 bases of the junction left unmatched. CDR3: CASNSLAGSLEQYF. DNA of the CDR3: TGTGCCAGCAATAGTCTAGCGGGGAGTTTAGAGCAGTACTTC.

The V call is TRBV27, the J call TRBJ1-2, with 7 bases fitting TRBD1. Germline assignment: CDR1 MNHEY and CDR2 SMNVEV (reference sequence). This CDR3 comprises 15 residues. The V gene end was trimmed by 5 bases and the J gene end by 3 bases; junction bases not matched to a gene: 9. CDR3 loop: CASSPWDRSDYGYTF. Here the CDR3 DNA reads TGTGCCAGCAGTCCTTGGGACAGATCGGACTATGGCTACACCTTC.

This chain joins TRBV2 and TRBJ2-5; D possibly corresponds to TRBD1 (6 bases). V lost 5 bases and J lost 4, with 17 bases in between. Germline V gives CDR1 SNHLY, CDR2 FYNNEI. CDR3 size: 15 residues. The CDR3 reads CASSTLQGAGETQYF. CDR3 sequence (DNA): TGTGCCAGCAGTACTCTACAGGGAGCAGGAGAGACCCAGTACTTC.

The chain has TRBV5-1 and TRBJ2-2; 9 bases agree with TRBD2. CDR1 is SGHRS, CDR2 YFSETQ, per germline. Losses at the gene ends were 4 bases for V and 8 bases for J; bases not matched to a gene: 18. CDR3 length: 18 amino acids. In DNA, the CDR3 is TGCGCCAGCAGCCTGCTCGGGACCGGGACTAGCTTAGGTGGGGAGCTGTTTTTT. This sequence encodes CASSLLGTGTSLGGELFF. Drawing the rest from reference TRBV5-1 and TRBJ2-2, the complete variable domain is KAGVTQTPRYLIKTRGQQVTLSCSPISGHRSVSWYQQTPGQGLQFLFEYFSETQRNKGNFPGRFSGRQFSNSRSEMNVSTLELGDSALYLCASSLLGTGTSLGGELFFGEGSRLTVL.

This chain links TRBV6-1 with TRBJ2-1, with 8 bases matching TRBD2. This CDR3 has 15 residues. The germline gives CDR1 MNHNS, CDR2 SASEGT. The V and J ends lost 2 bases and 4 bases, in that order; junction bases with no gene match: 4. The CDR3 region is CASSESGGRYNEQFF. The CDR3, as DNA: TGTGCCAGCAGTGAAAGCGGGGGTAGATACAATGAGCAGTTCTTC.

V gene TRBV21-1 combines with J gene TRBJ2-7; the D call TRBD2 from the table was never checked on the DNA. TRBV21-1 is recorded as a pseudogene. The CDR3 length is 14 residues. The CDR3 protein is CASNCSGSTYEQYF. The CDR3 DNA reads TGTGCCAGCAACTGTAGCGGATCCACCTACGAGCAGTACTTC.

V and J are TRBV7-2 and TRBJ2-7, with TRBD1 as a possible D gene (5 bases). Looked up from germline, CDR1 is SGHTA and CDR2 is FQGNSA. V shed 0 bases and J shed 5 bases, with 20 bases lying between them. CDR3 size: 17 residues. CDR3 nucleotides: TGTGCCAGCAGCTTAGCAGCGACAGCCTGGGGTCGGGACGAGCAGTACTTC. Translating gives CASSLAATAWGRDEQYF.

The rearrangement links TRBV29-1 to TRBJ2-6; D call uncertain. CDR3 length: 15 residues. V dropped 6 bases and J dropped 0 bases, with 12 bases sitting between them. CDR1 is SQVTM, CDR2 ANQGSEA, per germline. CDR3 region: CSVFTRISGANVLTF. The CDR3 DNA reads TGCAGCGTATTCACGCGGATCTCTGGGGCCAACGTCCTGACTTTC. Looking up the rest from reference TRBV29-1 and TRBJ2-6 gives the full variable domain: SAVISQKPSRDICQRGTSLTIQCQVDSQVTMMFWYRQQPGQSLTLIATANQGSEATYESGFVIDKFPISRPNLTFSTLTVSNMSPEDSSIYLCSVFTRISGANVLTFGAGSRLTVL.

The V and J genes are TRBV5-1 and TRBJ2-5, with 11 bases fitting TRBD1. The tail of the sequence fits TRBJ2-7 better, so the J call may be wrong. Germline CDR1 and CDR2: SGHRS and YFSETQ. The CDR3 is made up of 15 amino acids. CDR3 protein: CASSLLGTGGYEQYF. As DNA, the CDR3 is TGCGCCAGCAGCCTGTTGGGGACAGGGGGCTACGAGCAGTACTTC.